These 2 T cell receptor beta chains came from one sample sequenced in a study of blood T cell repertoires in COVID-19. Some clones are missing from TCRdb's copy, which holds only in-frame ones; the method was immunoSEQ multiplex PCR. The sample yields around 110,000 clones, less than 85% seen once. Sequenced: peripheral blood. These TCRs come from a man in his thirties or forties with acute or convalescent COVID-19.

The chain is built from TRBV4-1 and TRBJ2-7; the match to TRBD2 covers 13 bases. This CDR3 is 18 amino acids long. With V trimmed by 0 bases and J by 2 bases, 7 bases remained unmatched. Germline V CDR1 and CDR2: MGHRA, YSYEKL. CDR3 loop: CASSQDPMGTSGTYEQYV. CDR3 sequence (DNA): TGCGCCAGCAGCCAAGACCCAATGGGGACTAGCGGGACCTACGAGCAGTACGTC.

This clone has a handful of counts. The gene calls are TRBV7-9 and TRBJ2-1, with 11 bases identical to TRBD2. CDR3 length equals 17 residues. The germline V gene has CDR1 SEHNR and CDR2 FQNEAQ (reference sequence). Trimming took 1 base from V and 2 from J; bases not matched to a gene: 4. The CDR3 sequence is CASSLVLAGVPYNEQFF. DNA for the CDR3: TGTGCCAGCAGCTTAGTACTAGCGGGAGTCCCCTACAATGAGCAGTTCTTC.